This is a list of T cell receptor beta chains from one sample in a study of cytomegalovirus exposure and HLA in healthy donors. The data were produced by immunoSEQ multiplex PCR, yet TCRdb's version contains in-frame clones alone and is incomplete. The repertoire consists of roughly 150,000 clones, with roughly 78% occurring once and the leading ten covering 4.8%. Material: PBMCs. These receptors all stem from a young man in good health. CDR3s include the opening cysteine and the closing phenylalanine or tryptophan.

v_gene,j_gene,CDR3aa
TRBV13,TRBJ2-3,CASTHGGREVTDTQYF
TRBV7-9,TRBJ2-5,CSSSETSPTETQYF
TRBV7-8,TRBJ2-1,CASSSGQGLETSYNEQFF
TRBV7-3,TRBJ2-1,CASSAAGVRNEQFF
TRBV27,TRBJ1-2,CASSLGRGSNYGYTF
TRBV19,TRBJ2-3,CASWGGDSSSDTQYF
TRBV18,TRBJ2-2,CASSPRSSGPTNTGELFF
TRBV5-1,TRBJ2-5,CASSLGQLKETQYF
TRBV28,TRBJ2-7,CASSPIGTGIDEQYF
TRBV18,TRBJ2-7,CASSQQGAGEQYF
TRBV28,TRBJ2-1,CASSLWLAGGEQFF
TRBV28,TRBJ1-5,CASSLSPPHGTGQPQHF
TRBV6-5,TRBJ2-7,CASTLTSGSYEQYF
TRBV6-1,TRBJ2-2,CASRQGNTGELFF
TRBV29-1,TRBJ1-1,CSVVEGPGAFF
TRBV10-3,TRBJ2-7,CAISERQGIYEQYF
TRBV6-1,TRBJ2-4,CASSEPGLAENWGIQYF
TRBV7-2,TRBJ1-2,CASSIYRDRTYTF
TRBV28,TRBJ1-6,CASSPDTQSSYNSPLHF
TRBV2,TRBJ2-1,CASNPWVAGGNEQFF
TRBV7-8,TRBJ2-3,CASRRSGDTQYF
TRBV27,TRBJ2-1,CASGLAGVSYNEQFF
TRBV29-1,TRBJ1-3,CSVRTVFMGGNTIYF
TRBV7-3,TRBJ2-1,CASSPIAVSSYNEQFF
TRBV7-9,NA,CASSLTGELYEQYF
TRBV7-9,TRBJ2-7,CSSSSTGYEQYF
TRBV15,TRBJ1-4,CATSRARGRFNEKLFF
TRBV7-9,TRBJ2-3,CSSSPQEDTQYF
TRBV9,TRBJ2-5,CASSEAGGLETQYF
TRBV5-1,TRBJ1-4,CASSLGTVNEKLFF
TRBV14,TRBJ1-4,CAPGRGEKLFF
TRBV7-9,TRBJ2-7,CASSLVGSSAGEQYF
TRBV7-6,TRBJ2-7,CASSSMAPRLRDSSAEQYF
TRBV7-8,TRBJ1-6,CASSLGPGPLHF
TRBV27,TRBJ2-1,CASSSGTSGYNEQFF
TRBV30,TRBJ1-3,CAWSLYSSGNTIYF
TRBV15,TRBJ1-5,CATTNGGTLNQPQHF
TRBV11-3,TRBJ1-2,CASSPRTGANYGYTF
TRBV5-4,TRBJ2-7,CASSLQRETYEQYF
TRBV5-6,TRBJ1-2,CASTLQGDGYTF
TRBV6-5,TRBJ2-7,CASSYASASYEQYF
TRBV7-9,TRBJ1-4,CASSLAIGGGEKLFF
TRBV11-3,TRBJ1-2,CASSLETGGFGYTF
TRBV5-4,TRBJ2-7,CASSSGTYEQYF
TRBV4-3,TRBJ2-7,CASSLQAAGADEQYF
TRBV4-1,TRBJ2-7,CASSRDRDSYEQYF
TRBV27,TRBJ1-1,CASSWSVNTEAFF
TRBV25-1,TRBJ1-4,CASSWAGEKLFF
TRBV19,TRBJ2-1,CASSGGLAGGRQFF
TRBV28,TRBJ1-6,CASIRRQGSPLHF
TRBV5-1,TRBJ1-4,CASSPGQTNEKLFF
TRBV5-1,TRBJ2-3,CASSPTWVADTQYF
TRBV25-1,TRBJ2-6,CASSGQGSGANVLTF
TRBV9,TRBJ2-7,CASSPPGGQGSYEQYF
TRBV12-5,NA,CASGDSGLASVPGSYEQYF